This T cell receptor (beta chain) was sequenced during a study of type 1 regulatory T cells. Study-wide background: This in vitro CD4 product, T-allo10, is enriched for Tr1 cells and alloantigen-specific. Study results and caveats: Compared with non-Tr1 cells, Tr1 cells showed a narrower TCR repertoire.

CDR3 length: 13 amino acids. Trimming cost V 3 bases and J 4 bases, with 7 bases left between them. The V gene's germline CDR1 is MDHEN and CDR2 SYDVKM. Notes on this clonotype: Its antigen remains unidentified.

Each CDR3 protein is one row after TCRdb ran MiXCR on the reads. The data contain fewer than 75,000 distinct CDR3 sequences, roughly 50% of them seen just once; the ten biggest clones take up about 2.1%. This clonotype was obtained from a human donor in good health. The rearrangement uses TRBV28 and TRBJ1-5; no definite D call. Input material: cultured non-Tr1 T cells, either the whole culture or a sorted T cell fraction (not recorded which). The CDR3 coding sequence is TGTGCCAGCAGTTTGGGTCCTAATCAGCCCCAGCATTTT. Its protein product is CASSLGPNQPQHF.